Described below is a single T cell receptor beta chain sequence and its context. This entry is derived from a study of blood T cell repertoires in COVID-19. Study background: The United States, Italy and Spain provided the acute and convalescent COVID-19 samples. Sources were T cells, B-cell-depleted T cells, or PBMCs; the material itself was cDNA or gDNA.

The CDR3 sequence is 18 residues long. Germline values: CDR1 SGHTA, CDR2 FQGNSA. The V gene lost 6 bases and the J gene lost 0 bases, with 23 bases spanning the gap. Original handling: Counts of nucleated cells, estimated from reference gene primer amplification, were obtained. Here immunoSEQ multiplex PCR was the method, and the copy in TCRdb shows in-frame clones only, minus some. Clone size and V and J calls were adopted from that table, with D and trimming inferred from the DNA. This table has about 150,000 clones, roughly four fifths appearing once. This receptor was taken from a human donor with acute or convalescent COVID-19. The donor label of this sample is uncertain. This rearrangement joins TRBV7-2 to TRBJ1-2; D gene unclear. Sequenced sample: peripheral blood. CDR3 residues: CASRIPGPSGLANYGYTF. As DNA, the CDR3 is TGTGCCAGCAGGATACCCGGGCCGTCCGGACTAGCTAACTATGGCTACACCTTC. The variable domain in full, with the rest retrieved from reference TRBV7-2 and TRBJ1-2, is GAGVSQSPSNKVTEKGKDVELRCDPISGHTALYWYRQSLGQGLEFLIYFQGNSAPDKSGLPSDRFSAERTGGSVSTLTIQRTQQEDSAVYLCASRIPGPSGLANYGYTFGSGTRLTVV.